The rows below give T cell receptor beta chains drawn from one sample of a study of cytomegalovirus exposure and HLA in healthy donors. TCRdb keeps only in-frame clones here, not all; method: immunoSEQ multiplex PCR. The sample holds 190,000 or so clones, under 85% seen once. Input material: PBMCs. These receptors originate from a man aged 50-59 years in good health and CMV-seronegative. Both conserved end residues are part of each CDR3. The D gene is left open where the match is weak. For some rows the clone size is stated as once, few or many, or as a class when expanded; others skip it.

j_call: TRBJ2-7; v_call: TRBV7-8; clone_size: -; d_call: TRBD2; cdr3_nt: TGTGCCAGCAGTCTCTCGCGGGAGGGGCGATCTAGGTTC; cdr3_aa: CASSLSREGRSRF
j_call: TRBJ1-3; v_call: TRBV11-2; clone_size: -; d_call: -; cdr3_nt: TGTGCCAGCAAAAGAGACGACAACTCTGGAAACACCATATATTTT; cdr3_aa: CASKRDDNSGNTIYF
j_call: TRBJ2-5; v_call: TRBV6-1; clone_size: -; d_call: -; cdr3_nt: TGTGCCAGCCAGGACACTTTAGCAGAGACCCAGTACTTC; cdr3_aa: CASQDTLAETQYF
j_call: TRBJ2-1; v_call: TRBV7-7; clone_size: -; d_call: TRBD2; cdr3_nt: TGTGCTAGCAGCTTTGCTAGCGGGAGGGGTAATGAGCAGTTCTTC; cdr3_aa: CASSFASGRGNEQFF
j_call: TRBJ2-7; v_call: TRBV18; clone_size: -; d_call: TRBD1; cdr3_nt: TGTACCAGCTCACCAAGGGCAGGGGGCGAGCAGTACTTC; cdr3_aa: CTSSPRAGGEQYF
j_call: TRBJ1-5; v_call: TRBV7-9; clone_size: -; d_call: TRBD1; cdr3_nt: TGTGCCAGCAGCCCCGGGACAGGGGGTCAGCCCCAGCATTTT; cdr3_aa: CASSPGTGGQPQHF
j_call: TRBJ2-3; v_call: TRBV7-9; clone_size: -; d_call: -; cdr3_nt: TGTGCCACGACAGGTTTTACAGATACGCAGTATTTT; cdr3_aa: CATTGFTDTQYF
j_call: TRBJ1-5; v_call: TRBV21-1; clone_size: -; d_call: -; cdr3_nt: TGTGCCAGCAAAAGAGATTGGATAGACAGGAGAAATCAGCCCCAGCATTTT; cdr3_aa: CASKRDWIDRRNQPQHF
j_call: TRBJ1-3; v_call: TRBV5-1; clone_size: -; d_call: -; cdr3_nt: TGCGCCAGCAGCTTGACAATTGGAAACACCATATATTTT; cdr3_aa: CASSLTIGNTIYF
j_call: TRBJ1-5; v_call: TRBV6-6; clone_size: -; d_call: -; cdr3_nt: TGTGCCAGCAGAACAGGCTCGGCGGGGCAGCCCCAGCATTTT; cdr3_aa: CASRTGSAGQPQHF
j_call: TRBJ1-1; v_call: TRBV30; clone_size: -; d_call: -; cdr3_nt: TGTGCTGTAGCCGGTACGAGAGTATCTGAAGCTTTCTTT; cdr3_aa: CAVAGTRVSEAFF
j_call: TRBJ1-4; v_call: TRBV14; clone_size: few; d_call: -; cdr3_nt: TGTGCCAGCAGCCAAGTCGGGAGGCTGTTTTTT; cdr3_aa: CASSQVGRLFF
j_call: TRBJ2-7; v_call: TRBV6-5; clone_size: few; d_call: -; cdr3_nt: TGTGCCAGCAGGGCAGGCTACGAGCAGTACTTC; cdr3_aa: CASRAGYEQYF
j_call: TRBJ2-5; v_call: TRBV6-6; clone_size: few; d_call: -; cdr3_nt: TGTGCCAGCACTAAGACAGAAGGGCTGAGGCAGACCCAGTACTTC; cdr3_aa: CASTKTEGLRQTQYF
j_call: TRBJ1-4; v_call: TRBV19; clone_size: -; d_call: -; cdr3_nt: TGTGCCAGTAGGCCGACATCAACTAATGAAAAACTGTTTTTT; cdr3_aa: CASRPTSTNEKLFF
j_call: TRBJ2-5; v_call: TRBV18; clone_size: -; d_call: TRBD1; cdr3_nt: TGTGCCAGCGCGGAGGGACAGGTTGGAGAGACCCAGTACTTC; cdr3_aa: CASAEGQVGETQYF
j_call: TRBJ2-2; v_call: TRBV5-1; clone_size: -; d_call: -; cdr3_nt: TGCGCCAGCAGCACCGGTTACAGCTTCGGGGAGCTGTTTTTT; cdr3_aa: CASSTGYSFGELFF
j_call: TRBJ2-2; v_call: TRBV4-3; clone_size: -; d_call: TRBD1; cdr3_nt: TGCGCCAGCAGCCAGGACAGGGTCGGGGAGCTGTTTTTT; cdr3_aa: CASSQDRVGELFF
j_call: TRBJ2-1; v_call: TRBV5-4; clone_size: -; d_call: -; cdr3_nt: TGTGCCAGCAGCAGGCTAGCGTCGAGGGTCGACAATGAGCAGTTCTTC; cdr3_aa: CASSRLASRVDNEQFF
j_call: TRBJ1-4; v_call: TRBV5-1; clone_size: few; d_call: TRBD1; cdr3_nt: TGCGCCAGCAGCCCAGGACAGGTTAATGAAAAACTGTTTTTT; cdr3_aa: CASSPGQVNEKLFF
j_call: TRBJ2-1; v_call: TRBV18; clone_size: -; d_call: -; cdr3_nt: TGTGCCACCCATGGGCAGGCCCTAAACAATGAGCAGTTCTTC; cdr3_aa: CATHGQALNNEQFF
j_call: TRBJ2-3; v_call: TRBV7-8; clone_size: few; d_call: TRBD2; cdr3_nt: TGTGCCAGCAGCTTAAGGGGACTAGCGGGGGGGCCCCGCACAGATACGCAGTATTTT; cdr3_aa: CASSLRGLAGGPRTDTQYF
j_call: TRBJ1-1; v_call: TRBV19; clone_size: once; d_call: TRBD1; cdr3_nt: TGTGCCAGTAGTGGACAGGGTATCGGTGCGGCTGAAGCTTTCTTT; cdr3_aa: CASSGQGIGAAEAFF
j_call: TRBJ2-5; v_call: TRBV6-1; clone_size: -; d_call: -; cdr3_nt: TGTGCCGGCAGGTTCGGGCAGGGTATCGAGACCCAGTACTTC; cdr3_aa: CAGRFGQGIETQYF
j_call: TRBJ2-5; v_call: TRBV13; clone_size: -; d_call: -; cdr3_nt: TGTGCCAGCACCTTCGGAGCCCAAGAGACCCAGTACTTC; cdr3_aa: CASTFGAQETQYF
j_call: TRBJ1-4; v_call: TRBV9; clone_size: -; d_call: -; cdr3_nt: TGTGCCAGCAGCTCTACACAGGGAGCTAATGAAAAACTGTTTTTT; cdr3_aa: CASSSTQGANEKLFF
j_call: TRBJ1-2; v_call: TRBV19; clone_size: -; d_call: -; cdr3_nt: TGTGCCAGTCGACGGGGGGAAGGTCGCTACACCTTC; cdr3_aa: CASRRGEGRYTF
j_call: TRBJ2-7; v_call: TRBV10-3; clone_size: -; d_call: TRBD2; cdr3_nt: TGTGCCATCAGTTCCTCACCCGGGACTAGCGGGAGATCCTACGAGCAGTACTTC; cdr3_aa: CAISSSPGTSGRSYEQYF
j_call: TRBJ2-6; v_call: TRBV4-2; clone_size: -; d_call: -; cdr3_nt: TGTGCCAGCAGCCAAGTATCTGGGGCCAACGTCCTGACTTTC; cdr3_aa: CASSQVSGANVLTF
j_call: TRBJ2-5; v_call: TRBV19; clone_size: once; d_call: -; cdr3_nt: TGTGCCAGTAGTATAGCGGGCGGGGTCGGGGGGACCCAGTACTTC; cdr3_aa: CASSIAGGVGGTQYF
j_call: TRBJ2-7; v_call: TRBV5-4; clone_size: -; d_call: TRBD2; cdr3_nt: TGTGCCAGCAGCTCCGGTGGGGCTAGCGGCACCTACGAGCAGTACTTC; cdr3_aa: CASSSGGASGTYEQYF
j_call: TRBJ1-1; v_call: TRBV6-5; clone_size: -; d_call: -; cdr3_nt: TGTGCCAGCACGTTTAGCGGCAGGCAAAACACTGAAGCTTTCTTT; cdr3_aa: CASTFSGRQNTEAFF
j_call: TRBJ2-1; v_call: TRBV5-1; clone_size: -; d_call: TRBD2; cdr3_nt: TGCGCCAGCAGCTTGTATAGCGGGGGGGCCAATGAGCAGTTCTTC; cdr3_aa: CASSLYSGGANEQFF
j_call: TRBJ2-2; v_call: TRBV11-3; clone_size: -; d_call: -; cdr3_nt: TGTGCCAGCAGCTTAGGAGGCAGGGAGGCCGGGGAGCTGTTTTTT; cdr3_aa: CASSLGGREAGELFF
j_call: TRBJ1-4; v_call: TRBV7-6; clone_size: -; d_call: -; cdr3_nt: TGTGCCAGCAGCTTAGGAGTACAGGGTAGGGAAAAACTGTTTTTT; cdr3_aa: CASSLGVQGREKLFF
j_call: TRBJ2-1; v_call: TRBV4-3; clone_size: -; d_call: TRBD2; cdr3_nt: TGCGCCAGCAGCGATAGCGGGAGGTCCTACAATGGGCAGTTCTTC; cdr3_aa: CASSDSGRSYNGQFF
j_call: TRBJ1-5; v_call: TRBV2; clone_size: -; d_call: -; cdr3_nt: TGTGCCAGCAAGGACAGCTATAGCAATCAGCCCCAGCATTTT; cdr3_aa: CASKDSYSNQPQHF
j_call: TRBJ2-7; v_call: TRBV11-2; clone_size: -; d_call: TRBD1; cdr3_nt: TGTGCCAGCAGCCACCGAACAGGGGCCGAGCAGTACTTC; cdr3_aa: CASSHRTGAEQYF
j_call: TRBJ2-7; v_call: TRBV25-1; clone_size: few; d_call: TRBD1; cdr3_nt: TGTGCCAGCAGTGGATCGACAGGGCGAGAGAACGAGCAGTACTTC; cdr3_aa: CASSGSTGRENEQYF
j_call: TRBJ1-1; v_call: TRBV12-5; clone_size: -; d_call: TRBD1; cdr3_nt: TGTGCTAGTGGTCCCGGGACAGGGGGCTCTGAAGCTTTCTTT; cdr3_aa: CASGPGTGGSEAFF
j_call: TRBJ2-3; v_call: TRBV25-1; clone_size: -; d_call: -; cdr3_nt: TGTGCCAGCAGTGGGAGGACCGCGGCGGGTACGCAGTATTTT; cdr3_aa: CASSGRTAAGTQYF
j_call: TRBJ1-3; v_call: TRBV6-5; clone_size: few; d_call: -; cdr3_nt: TGTGCCAGCAGCTCCGCCGAGCGGGGCGGAAACACCATATATTTT; cdr3_aa: CASSSAERGGNTIYF
j_call: TRBJ1-2; v_call: TRBV28; clone_size: -; d_call: -; cdr3_nt: TGTGCCACTATCGCCCCGGGGAACCTTGGCTACACCTTC; cdr3_aa: CATIAPGNLGYTF
j_call: TRBJ1-2; v_call: TRBV12-5; clone_size: -; d_call: -; cdr3_nt: TGTGCTAGTGGTTTATTACGGGGTCATGATGGCTACACCTTC; cdr3_aa: CASGLLRGHDGYTF
j_call: TRBJ1-1; v_call: TRBV10-1; clone_size: -; d_call: -; cdr3_nt: TGCGCCAGCAGTGAGTCGAAGGGGGAGGCTTTCTTT; cdr3_aa: CASSESKGEAFF
j_call: TRBJ2-2; v_call: TRBV18; clone_size: -; d_call: TRBD2; cdr3_nt: TGTGCCAGCTCACCCGCGGGGGGCGCTCGGGCCGGGGAGCTGTTTTTT; cdr3_aa: CASSPAGGARAGELFF
j_call: TRBJ2-7; v_call: TRBV6-6; clone_size: -; d_call: -; cdr3_nt: TGTGCCAGCACCTCTGCCCAAGGAGGAAGCTACGAGCAGTACTTC; cdr3_aa: CASTSAQGGSYEQYF
j_call: TRBJ1-3; v_call: TRBV7-9; clone_size: -; d_call: -; cdr3_nt: TGTGCCAGCAGCTTACCAGGGGCGGGAAACACCATATATTTT; cdr3_aa: CASSLPGAGNTIYF
j_call: TRBJ2-5; v_call: TRBV28; clone_size: -; d_call: -; cdr3_nt: TGTGCCAGCAGTTCCGGGCAGACTACGAATGGGCAGTACTTC; cdr3_aa: CASSSGQTTNGQYF
j_call: TRBJ2-7; v_call: TRBV7-9; clone_size: -; d_call: -; cdr3_nt: TGTGCCAGCAGCTTAGCCGCGAGGAGCTCCTACGAGCAGTACTTC; cdr3_aa: CASSLAARSSYEQYF
j_call: TRBJ2-1; v_call: TRBV4-1; clone_size: -; d_call: -; cdr3_nt: TGCGCCAGCAGCCAAGATAGGGGGGGGCGCCGTAATGAGCAGTTCTTC; cdr3_aa: CASSQDRGGRRNEQFF
j_call: TRBJ1-1; v_call: TRBV6-1; clone_size: -; d_call: TRBD1; cdr3_nt: TGTGCCAGCAGTACAGAGACAGGGTTGGGCACTGAAGCTTTCTTT; cdr3_aa: CASSTETGLGTEAFF
j_call: TRBJ2-7; v_call: TRBV6-6; clone_size: -; d_call: TRBD1; cdr3_nt: TGTGCCAGCAGTCCCAGGGGGCACTACGAGCAGTACTTC; cdr3_aa: CASSPRGHYEQYF
j_call: TRBJ1-1; v_call: TRBV6-1; clone_size: few; d_call: -; cdr3_nt: TGTGCCAGCAGTGAATTAGGAGACACTGAAGCTTTCTTT; cdr3_aa: CASSELGDTEAFF
j_call: TRBJ1-5; v_call: TRBV19; clone_size: -; d_call: TRBD1; cdr3_nt: TGTGCCAGTAGTATTGACAGGGGGAATCAGCCCCAGCATTTT; cdr3_aa: CASSIDRGNQPQHF
j_call: TRBJ1-2; v_call: TRBV7-2; clone_size: -; d_call: -; cdr3_nt: TGTGCCAGCAGCTCTGGAGATTTTAACTATGGCTACACCTTC; cdr3_aa: CASSSGDFNYGYTF
j_call: TRBJ2-1; v_call: TRBV11-3; clone_size: -; d_call: -; cdr3_nt: TGTGCCAGCAGCTTAGGGTATGAGCGGAATGAGCAGTTCTTC; cdr3_aa: CASSLGYERNEQFF
j_call: TRBJ2-7; v_call: TRBV7-9; clone_size: -; d_call: TRBD1; cdr3_nt: TGTGCCAGCAGCCCGGGGGACAGGGGATTCCCCTACGAGCAGTACTTC; cdr3_aa: CASSPGDRGFPYEQYF
j_call: TRBJ2-7; v_call: TRBV4-3; clone_size: -; d_call: -; cdr3_nt: TGCGCCAGCAGCCAAGAGAACCGCAGAGAGCAGTACTTC; cdr3_aa: CASSQENRREQYF